Described below is a single T cell receptor (beta chain) sequence and its context. This clone showed up just a few times. Which antigen it targets is not known. No much larger clone is present one base from it, and per-base qualities are unavailable. The cohort comprised 666 healthy bone marrow donors. Cohort members were all nominally healthy when sampled, although unrecorded immune exposures were likely present. The donor was CMV seropositive and belonged to the group of over 250 seropositive cohort members. A peripheral blood sample was collected from each donor, and TCR beta sequencing was performed on peripheral blood mononuclear cells. Genomic DNA extraction from the blood cell samples was performed with the Qiagen DNeasy Blood Extraction Kit. The data derive from a study of cytomegalovirus exposure and HLA in healthy donors (dated by TCRdb to the late 2010s). With regard to the full study: An earlier analysis of roughly 500 of the donors reported roughly 300 Gb of sequence data and 117 million unique TCR beta sequences obtained from 180 million or so T cells. An early release that covered about 600 HLA-typed donors contained approximately 320 gigabases of sequencing data and 80 million or so unique TCR sequences. The genetic ancestry cluster associated with self-reported Caucasian donors included about four fifths of the roughly 410 genotyped donors. The aim of the study was to test whether cataloging public T cell receptors could identify signatures of past pathogen exposure. Using immunosequencing, the study profiled T cell repertoires from 640 or so subjects and related those repertoires to cytomegalovirus serostatus. Along with the 666-subject first cohort, a separate validation cohort of more than 90 different subjects was used. The study combined high-throughput TCR immunosequencing, statistical association of individual TCRs with disease status, and machine learning to predict cytomegalovirus infection status. A later analysis re-analyzed previously published TCR beta repertoires from 550 to 700 donors and added high-resolution HLA genotyping to study TCR occurrence patterns. Rather than drawing on any new phenotypic data, the later analysis identified candidate immune exposures from TCR beta sequences and the way those sequences occurred across donors. To decide whether each TCR beta V gene segment behaved as functional or pseudogenic, an earlier analysis of nearly 600 of the donors relied on high-throughput TCR beta sequencing. Donor age, sex, ethnicity and CMV serostatus were compiled together with the repertoire data. Genome-wide SNP genotypes for about 65% of the 666 donors were used in a later genetic analysis, which treated that subset as a discovery cohort. Every discovery cohort repertoire had been produced on one sequencing platform. HLA typing included class I and class II loci at four-digit resolution. Typing coverage differed by locus: A, B, C, DRB1 and DQB1 were typed in about 629-630 donors, DQA1 in around 500, DPA1 in around 610, and DPB1 in 400 to 490. Roughly 5 DR-DQ haplotypes were treated as single units for association and clustering because of strong linkage in the cohort. Among a few hundred genotyped donors of the cohort, an average of approximately 240,000 unique TCR beta nucleotide sequences were sequenced per donor, 15% to 20% of them non-productive.

Broader findings and caveats from the paper: A later analysis found that most CMV-associated TCR beta chains appeared HLA-restricted, with HLA associations seemingly driven largely by CMV exposure. The earlier analysis of 587 of the donors excluded some 15 rarely observed V segments, including chromosome 9 orphons, because counts were too low. CMV serostatus was the only immune exposure information available for the cohort. A cluster of highly shared sequence variants was judged likely to represent a technical artifact of the sequencing pipeline. Only TCR beta chains were sequenced in this cohort, and the absence of alpha or paired-chain data limited detectable features. In both the original and validation cohorts, the classifier was reported to diagnose cytomegalovirus status with high specificity and sensitivity. A later genetic analysis reported fewer N-insertions in productive TCRs among donors in an Asian-associated ancestry cluster than the roughly 700-donor mean. The 87-base-pair reads could not distinguish some IMGT-functional V segments, including TRBV6-2 and TRBV6-3, so those segments were excluded. A few of the identified cytomegalovirus-associated TCR beta chains were confirmed in vitro to be specific for cytomegalovirus antigens. When HLA alleles, especially DR and DQ, strongly co-occurred, TCR associations were difficult to assign to individual alleles. Across donors, most TCR sequences were observed very rarely, whereas some public TCRs were present in many individuals. Sequencing depth was assumed to be roughly uniform across donors in the presence/absence analyses, though that assumption may not hold. The study gave a list of 150 to 200 TCR beta chains associated with cytomegalovirus. Broadly in line with IMGT annotations, most TCR beta V segments showed up in productive rearrangements about 90% or about 30% of the time in an earlier analysis of 450 to 750 of the donors. In a later analysis, some 17,000 TCR beta sequences were associated with specific HLA alleles at a false discovery rate of 0.05. According to a later analysis, parvovirus B19, influenza, CMV and Epstein-Barr virus appeared linked to several top co-occurrence clusters. According to the authors, the approach could potentially be generalized to other disease states and immunological phenotypes. V-gene and J-gene trimming of TCR beta chains was associated with a missense DCLRE1C variant in a later genetic analysis, and the association was replicated in an independent cohort. A further reported finding was that TCR beta sequences accurately predicted the HLA-A and HLA-B alleles for most subjects in the first cohort. Linkage disequilibrium might explain the correlated functional status among segregating V segments, but an unknown experimental factor could not be ruled out. Because HLA typing was unavailable for some donors at each locus, only the typed subset was used in association tests. A later analysis found that TCR association rates varied across HLA loci, with DRB1 alleles showing the most associated TCRs and HLA-C alleles the fewest. In a later analysis, HLA-associated TCR beta chains showed more clonal expansion and lower generation probabilities than non-associated chains that were equally common.

The library came from the immunoSEQ multiplex PCR assay. The multiplex PCR relied on a mix of 60 forward primers for TCR Vbeta segments and 13 reverse primers for TCR Jbeta segments. The CDR3 region of rearranged TCR beta genes was amplified from genomic DNA by a multiplex PCR assay. The amplified TCR beta libraries were sequenced on the Illumina HiSeq System as 87-base-pair reads. On the study's bioinformatics: Across the roughly 700 repertoires, a later analysis counted tens of millions of unique TCR beta chains, 9.5 million to 12 million of which were shared by at least two donors. Raw reads were error-corrected and collapsed into unique sequences with a nearest-neighbor algorithm that merged closely related sequences to remove PCR and sequencing errors. To assign V, D and J gene segments, CDR3 sequences were aligned to IMGT reference sequences. For a sequence to be retained, at least a six-nucleotide match to both a V gene segment and a J gene segment was required. A rearrangement counted as productive if the CDR3 had no stop codons and remained in frame with V and J, and every other rearrangement counted as non-productive. Following IMGT convention, CDR3 was defined as the stretch from the second conserved V-encoded cysteine up to the conserved J-encoded phenylalanine. In an earlier analysis of some 550 of the donors, sequences lacking an unambiguous match to a single V gene segment were excluded. An earlier analysis of fewer than 750 of the donors called V segments functional above 56.7% productive rearrangements and segregating when the between-donor standard deviation exceeded 5%. To diagnose cytomegalovirus status from the catalog of TCR beta chain sequences, a statistical classification framework was built. In a later analysis, TCR nucleotide sequences were compared against IMGT/GENE-DB human TR gene sequences so that V and J genes could be assigned. In a later analysis, CDR3 sequences and most-parsimonious VDJ recombination scenarios were assigned using the TCRdist pipeline. In a later analysis, every TCR beta chain was defined by the combination of its CDR3 amino acid sequence and its V-gene family, and reads without a unique V-gene family were dropped. In a later analysis, 450 to 600 highly shared, low-generation-probability nucleotide sequences were removed to address suspected cross-contamination and a sequencing artifact. A later analysis calculated a clonal expansion index for each public chain from normalized within-repertoire ranks of inferred template counts. Generation probabilities in a later analysis came from a VDJ recombination model fitted to out-of-frame rearrangements, and those results were checked against IGoR. Hypergeometric tests were used in a later analysis to score TCR-TCR, TCR-HLA and TCR-CMV co-occurrence, with a repertoire-size bias correction applied to the TCR pairs. False discovery rates were estimated in a later analysis by permuting HLA or CMV assignments 20 times. In a later analysis, co-occurring TCRs were grouped using DBSCAN, and TCRdist sequence similarity was added for clustering within HLA-allele-positive subsets. Co-occurrence clustering excluded repertoires with fewer than 30,000 or more than 120,000 public chains, plus five with anomalous nucleotide sharing. Here the immuneACCESS table is served through TCRdb, limited to in-frame sequences with V and J called. Missing clones are a known gap in these copies; in checked studies unresolved V genes cover under half, and the rest lacks a known reason. The V and J calls and clone size are taken from that table; D and trimming were inferred from the DNA. Across this sample there are about 130,000 clones, with around three quarters seen only once. In total, the top ten clones hold roughly 2% of the sample.

V is shortened by 4 bases, J by 2 bases, and the region joining them spans 12 bases. The CDR3 has 14 amino acids, counting the end cysteine and phenylalanine. The CDR3 DNA has 42 bases and is translated from base 1. The germline V gene provides CDR1 MNHEY and CDR2 SVGAGI. The rearranged segments are TRBV6-5 and TRBJ2-7; TRBD2 is perhaps the D gene, given 6 matching bases. The sample taken for sequencing was PBMCs. The receptor was isolated from a woman aged 60-70 years in good health and CMV-seropositive. The CDR3 has the sequence CASSSGWGAYEQYF. The DNA sequence reads TGTGCCAGCAGTTCCGGGTGGGGGGCCTACGAGCAGTACTTC.